The 16 T cell receptor beta chains listed next were all sequenced from one sample in a study of OX40 agonist ivuxolimab in advanced cancers. TCRdb's copy holds only in-frame clones and misses some; the assay was immunoSEQ multiplex PCR. The sample holds around 63,000 clones, 75% to 90% seen once. The starting material was CD4+ or CD8+ T cells sorted from blood, obtained in a trial of the OX40 agonist ivuxolimab. Receptors were obtained from an adult with an advanced solid tumor such as melanoma, head and neck, liver or kidney cancer.

This chain uses TRBV7-3 with TRBJ2-7, with D unclear. V lost 3 bases and J lost 2, with 2 bases in between. Germline V CDR1 and CDR2: SGHTA, FQGTGA. The CDR3 totals 11 residues. The CDR3 region is CASSFTYEQYF. CDR3 nucleotide sequence: TGTGCCAGCAGCTTTACCTACGAGCAGTACTTC.

This sequence joins TRBV6-6 and TRBJ2-2; 8 bases align to TRBD2. The CDR3 is 16 residues long. The V segment lost 6 bases and the J segment 2 bases; nucleotides outside the gene matches: 8. The V gene's germline CDR1 is MNHNY and CDR2 SVGAGI (reference sequence). The CDR3 loop reads CASSLSGLVNTGELFF. For the CDR3, the DNA is TGTGCCAGCAGCCTCTCGGGACTAGTAAACACCGGGGAGCTGTTTTTT.

As DNA, the CDR3 is TGCGCCAGCAGCTTTGACCGCACCGACTCTGGAAACACCATATATTTT. Amino acid sequence: CASSFDRTDSGNTIYF. The rearrangement joins TRBV4-1 to TRBJ1-3; D is ambiguous. The CDR3 contains 16 residues. Trimming removed 5 bases at V and 0 bases at J, with 14 bases between. Per the germline V gene, CDR1 is MGHRA and CDR2 is YSYEKL.

This chain uses TRBV4-1 with TRBJ1-5, with a possible D match to TRBD1 (5 bases). The CDR3 has 13 residues. Per the germline V gene, CDR1 is MGHRA and CDR2 is YSYEKL. V lost 4 bases to trimming and J lost 7 bases, with 11 bases between them. CDR3 loop: CASSPRGDQPQHF. CDR3 in DNA: TGCGCCAGCAGCCCAAGGGGCGACCAGCCCCAGCATTTT.

The genes are TRBV5-4 and TRBJ2-5; D not certain. With 0 bases removed from V and 4 bases from J, the gap between germline ends came to 1 base. In germline, CDR1 is SGHNT, CDR2 YYREEE (reference sequence). The CDR3 contains 11 residues. The CDR3, as DNA: TGTGCCAGCAGCTTGGCAGAGACCCAGTACTTC. Its translation: CASSLAETQYF.

The chain recombines TRBV5-6 with TRBJ2-3; no definite D call. CDR3 length equals 12 residues. The V end was cut by 3 bases, the J end by 7 bases, with 9 bases between. Germline V lookup: CDR1 SGHDT, CDR2 YYEEEE. The CDR3 DNA is TGTGCCAGCAGCTCAACAGCTTATACGCAGTATTTT. Its protein product is CASSSTAYTQYF.

V gene TRBV5-1 combines with J gene TRBJ2-4; tentative D call: TRBD1 (6 bases). Germline-derived CDR1 and CDR2 are SGHRS and YFSETQ. Deletions cut 7 bases from V and 0 bases from J, with 17 bases between. The CDR3 is made up of 16 amino acids. The CDR3 DNA reads as TGCGCCAGCGGGCCGGGACACGCTATAGCCAAAAACATTCAGTACTTC. Translated: CASGPGHAIAKNIQYF.

The CDR3, as DNA: TGTGCCAGCAGCGTAGAAGCGGGAGGGCCTCGGTCGAATGAGCAGTTCTTC. Residues: CASSVEAGGPRSNEQFF. This rearrangement joins TRBV9 to TRBJ2-1; TRBD2 agrees at 10 bases. Unmatched junction bases numbered 10, after V lost 0 bases and J lost 7 bases. The CDR3 runs to 17 residues. Looked up from germline, CDR1 is SGDLS and CDR2 is YYNGEE.

The CDR3 loop reads CASSRGETQYF. CDR3 coding DNA: TGTGCCAGCAGCAGGGGGGAGACCCAGTACTTC. The rearrangement joins TRBV6-5 to TRBJ2-5; 7 positions agree with TRBD1. The CDR3 consists of 11 residues. With 6 bases clipped from V and 5 bases from J, the junction kept 0 bases outside the gene matches. Per the germline V gene, CDR1 is MNHEY and CDR2 is SVGAGI.

V is TRBV28 and J is TRBJ2-7; D unclear. V dropped 5 bases and J dropped 0 bases, with 14 bases sitting between them. Germline CDR1 is MDHEN and CDR2 is SYDVKM. CDR3 length equals 15 residues. The CDR3 protein is CASSLSPQPSYEQYF. As DNA, the CDR3 is TGTGCCAGCAGTCTCAGTCCTCAACCCTCCTACGAGCAGTACTTC.

This clone was seen only once. This sequence joins TRBV28 and TRBJ2-5, with D perhaps TRBD1 (6 bases). CDR1 and CDR2 (germline): MDHEN, SYDVKM. CDR3 size: 11 residues. The CDR3 reads CGSGAQETQYF. Here the CDR3 DNA reads TGTGGTTCAGGGGCCCAGGAGACCCAGTACTTC.

This chain connects TRBV2 to TRBJ2-5; 9 nucleotides agree with TRBD1. This CDR3 comprises 16 residues. The V segment lost 5 bases and the J segment 2 bases; nucleotides outside the gene matches: 9. Germline V gives CDR1 SNHLY, CDR2 FYNNEI. The CDR3 DNA reads as TGTGCCAGCAGTACACCGACAGGGGGGCTTCAAGAGACCCAGTACTTC. This encodes CASSTPTGGLQETQYF.

The V and J genes are TRBV5-1 and TRBJ2-5; no firm D call. From germline, CDR1 is SGHRS and CDR2 YFSETQ. Trimming shortened V by 1 base and J by 2 bases, and 15 bases separated the two germline ends. The CDR3 is made up of 16 amino acids. CDR3 region: CASSLQNSQFQETQYF. In nucleotides, the CDR3 is TGCGCCAGCAGCTTGCAAAATTCTCAGTTTCAAGAGACCCAGTACTTC.

The chain couples TRBV6-6 to TRBJ2-1; 11 positions agree with TRBD2. The junction had 7 bases not matched to a gene; V was cut back by 6 bases and J by 6 bases. The CDR3 is 15 amino acids. CDR1 is MNHNY and CDR2 is SVGAGI in the germline V gene (reference sequence). In DNA, the CDR3 is TGTGCCAGCAGGATTAGCGGGGGGGCGATCAATGAGCAGTTCTTC. Its translation is CASRISGGAINEQFF.

This clone was counted once. The CDR3 DNA reads as TGTGCCAGCTCACCACCCGGGACAAGATACGAGCAGTACTTC. Protein: CASSPPGTRYEQYF. The chain joins TRBV18 to TRBJ2-7, with a possible D match to TRBD1 (6 bases). Germline lookup yields CDR1 KGHSH and CDR2 LQKENI. This CDR3 region has 14 residues. Trimming removed 0 bases at V and 4 bases at J, with 10 bases between. Filled out from reference TRBV18 and TRBJ2-7, the complete variable domain reads NAGVMQNPRHLVRRRGQEARLRCSPMKGHSHVYWYRQLPEEGLKFMVYLQKENIIDESGMPKERFSAEFPKEGPSILRIQQVVRGDSAAYFCASSPPGTRYEQYFGPGTRLTVT.

The chain recombines TRBV6-6 with TRBJ1-4; the match to TRBD1 covers 8 bases. The CDR3 contains 15 residues. With 6 bases clipped from V and 4 bases from J, the junction kept 7 bases outside the gene matches. Germline loops: CDR1 MNHNY, CDR2 SVGAGI (reference sequence). The CDR3 sequence is CASRRRTGFNEKLFF. In DNA form, the CDR3 reads TGTGCCAGCAGGCGCCGGACAGGGTTTAATGAAAAACTGTTTTTT.